This T cell receptor beta chain stems from a study of cytomegalovirus exposure and HLA in healthy donors. Study results and limitations: The classifier reportedly diagnosed cytomegalovirus status with high sensitivity and specificity.

This CDR3 is built from 15 residues. Trimming cost V 3 bases and J 12 bases; bases outside gene matches: 14. Germline loops: CDR1 SGHVS, CDR2 FQNEAQ. This clone was found once. The antigen is undetermined. Profiled with immunoSEQ multiplex PCR; TCRdb holds only in-frame clones, not every one. This sample has tens of thousands of clones, with 90% to 95% found just once. The source material was PBMCs. This chain joins TRBV7-8 and TRBJ2-5, with 9 positions matching TRBD2. The sequence was collected from a woman aged 30 to 39 in good health and CMV-seronegative. This CDR3 reads CASSLRWREGHIEYF. In nucleotides, the CDR3 is TGTGCCAGCAGCTTGAGGTGGCGGGAGGGCCACATAGAGTACTTC.